The next 8 T cell receptor beta chains were all read from a single sample in a study of T cell repertoires in cytomegalovirus infection. TCRdb reprocessed the reads with MiXCR, giving one entry per CDR3 protein. The sample records more than 500,000 distinct CDR3 sequences, approximately 17% being singletons. Sequenced sample: CD8+ T cells from PBMCs. The receptors here all came from a human donor in good health (CMV status not recorded). Some clones in this sample may be carry-over from other donors' samples.

This clonotype was observed at least ten times. The rearrangement links TRBV6-5 to TRBJ2-1; a weak D match, TRBD2 (6 bases). The ends were cut back, 2 bases at V and 4 bases at J, with 6 bases in the middle. CDR3 length equals 13 residues. Germline CDR1 MNHEY, CDR2 SVGAGI. CDR3 sequence reads: CASSYGRYNEQFF. CDR3 DNA: TGTGCCAGCAGTTACGGGAGGTACAATGAGCAGTTCTTC.

The V gene is TRBV24-1, the J gene TRBJ1-3; 8 bases map to TRBD1. This CDR3 has 16 amino acids. Germline assignment: CDR1 KGHDR and CDR2 SFDVKD. Trimming at V came to 10 bases and at J to 0 bases, leaving 10 bases not matched to a gene. The CDR3 region has the DNA TGTGCCACTCCCCTCGGACAGGGACCCTCTGGAAACACCATATATTTT. Translated, it gives CATPLGQGPSGNTIYF.

There are a few counts of this clonotype. This chain connects TRBV12-5 to TRBJ1-5, with 8 bases identical to TRBD1. Trimming removed 5 bases from V and 3 bases from J; junction bases left unmatched: 6. Germline V gene sequence: CDR1 LGHNT, CDR2 FRNRAP. CDR3 length equals 15 residues. The CDR3 region is CASGTGTGPNQPQHF. In DNA, the CDR3 is TGTGCTAGTGGTACCGGGACAGGCCCCAATCAGCCCCAGCATTTT.

In this sample, this clonotype turned up many times. This chain links TRBV7-3 with TRBJ2-3, with 11 bases fitting TRBD2. V dropped 5 bases and J dropped 6; count of bases not matched to a gene: 10. The V gene's germline CDR1 is SGHTA and CDR2 FQGTGA. The CDR3 has 16 residues. As DNA, the CDR3 is TGTGCCAGCAGCGTAGCGGGAGGGCAGTCTATCGATACGCAGTATTTT. As protein: CASSVAGGQSIDTQYF.

V gene TRBV4-2 combines with J gene TRBJ1-1; tentatively, D is TRBD1 (5 bases). CDR3 size: 16 residues. CDR1 is LGHNA and CDR2 is YNFKEQ in the germline V gene. V was cut by 0 bases and J by 3 bases, with 14 bases left in between. CDR3: CASSQEKVLGDTEAFF. CDR3 nucleotide sequence: TGTGCCAGCAGCCAAGAGAAAGTTTTAGGGGACACTGAAGCTTTCTTT.

The rearrangement links TRBV12-3 or TRBV12-4 to TRBJ1-1; perhaps TRBD1 as D (6 bases). V lost 6 bases and J 4 bases, leaving 21 bases between the germline ends. CDR3 length equals 16 residues. In DNA form, the CDR3 reads TGTGCCAGCAGGGCCAGGGGCAGGGGAGGGGTCACTGAAGCTTTCTTT. This sequence encodes CASRARGRGGVTEAFF.

J is TRBJ2-7 and V is TRBV9, with D unresolved. This CDR3 comprises 15 residues. The V end lost 0 bases, the J end lost 1 base, and 11 bases lay between the germline ends. CDR1 is SGDLS and CDR2 is YYNGEE in the germline V gene. The CDR3 loop is CASSVGEWGSYEQYF. The CDR3 nucleotides are TGTGCCAGCAGCGTAGGAGAGTGGGGATCCTACGAGCAGTACTTC.

This clonotype was detected only a few times. The chain employs TRBV7-3 and TRBJ2-5; D unclear. CDR3 length: 15 amino acids. Between the trimmed V and J ends, which lost 2 bases and 5 bases, there was a span of 15 bases. The germline CDR1 and CDR2 sequences are SGHTA and FQGTGA. This CDR3 reads CASSLGGSLGETQYF. The CDR3 nucleotides are TGTGCCAGCAGCTTAGGCGGTTCCCTTGGTGAGACCCAGTACTTC.